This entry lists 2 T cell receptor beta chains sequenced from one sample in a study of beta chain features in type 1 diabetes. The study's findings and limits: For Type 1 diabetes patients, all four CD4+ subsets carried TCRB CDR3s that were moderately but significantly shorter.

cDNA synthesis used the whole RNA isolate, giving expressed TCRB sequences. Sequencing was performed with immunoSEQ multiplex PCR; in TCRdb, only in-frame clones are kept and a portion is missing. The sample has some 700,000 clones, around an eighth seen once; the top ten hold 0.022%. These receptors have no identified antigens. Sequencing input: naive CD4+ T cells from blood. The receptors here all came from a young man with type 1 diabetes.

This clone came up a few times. This CDR3 reads CASILGTASNEQFF. The CDR3 DNA reads TGTGCCAGTATCCTCGGGACTGCAAGTAATGAGCAGTTCTTC. The chain uses TRBV11-3 and TRBJ2-1; maybe TRBD2 (6 bases). The V and J ends lost 9 bases and 7 bases respectively, with 19 bases between them. The CDR3 is 14 amino acids. The germline V gene encodes CDR1 SGHNT and CDR2 YENEEA.

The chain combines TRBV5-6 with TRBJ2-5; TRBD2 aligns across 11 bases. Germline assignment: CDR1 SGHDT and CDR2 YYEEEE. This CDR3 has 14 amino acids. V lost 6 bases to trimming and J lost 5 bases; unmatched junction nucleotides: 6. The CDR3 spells CASTLAGGEETQYF. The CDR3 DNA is TGTGCCAGCACCCTAGCGGGGGGCGAGGAGACCCAGTACTTC.